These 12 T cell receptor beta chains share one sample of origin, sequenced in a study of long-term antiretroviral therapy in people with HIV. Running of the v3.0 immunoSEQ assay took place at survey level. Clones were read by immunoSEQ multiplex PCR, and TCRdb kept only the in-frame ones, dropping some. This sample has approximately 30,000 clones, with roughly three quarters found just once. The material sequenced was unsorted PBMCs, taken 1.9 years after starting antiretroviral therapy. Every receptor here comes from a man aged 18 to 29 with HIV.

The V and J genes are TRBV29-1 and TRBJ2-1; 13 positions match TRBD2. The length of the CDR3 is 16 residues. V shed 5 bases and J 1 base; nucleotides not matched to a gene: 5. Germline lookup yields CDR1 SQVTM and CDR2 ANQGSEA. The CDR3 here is CSVLPTSGGSYNEQFF. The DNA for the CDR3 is TGCAGCGTTCTCCCGACTAGCGGGGGGTCCTACAATGAGCAGTTCTTC.

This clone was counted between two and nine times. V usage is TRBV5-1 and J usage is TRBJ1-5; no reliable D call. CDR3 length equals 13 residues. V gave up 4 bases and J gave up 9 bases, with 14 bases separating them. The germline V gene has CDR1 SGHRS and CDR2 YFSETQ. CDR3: CASSPGGPGPQHF. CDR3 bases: TGCGCCAGCAGCCCCGGAGGGCCCGGGCCCCAGCATTTT.

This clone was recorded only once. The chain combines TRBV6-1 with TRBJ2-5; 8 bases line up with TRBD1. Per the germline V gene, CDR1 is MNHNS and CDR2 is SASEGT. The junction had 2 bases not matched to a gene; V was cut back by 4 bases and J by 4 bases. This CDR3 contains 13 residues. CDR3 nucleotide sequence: TGTGCCAGCAGTGCGACAGGGGTAGAGACCCAGTACTTC. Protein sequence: CASSATGVETQYF.

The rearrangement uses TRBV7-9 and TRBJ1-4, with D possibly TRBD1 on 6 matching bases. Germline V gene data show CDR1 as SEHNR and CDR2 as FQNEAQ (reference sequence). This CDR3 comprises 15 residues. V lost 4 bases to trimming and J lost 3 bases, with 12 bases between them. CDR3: CASSSQGLANEKLFF. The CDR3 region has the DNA TGTGCCAGCAGCTCCCAGGGGTTGGCTAATGAAAAACTGTTTTTT.

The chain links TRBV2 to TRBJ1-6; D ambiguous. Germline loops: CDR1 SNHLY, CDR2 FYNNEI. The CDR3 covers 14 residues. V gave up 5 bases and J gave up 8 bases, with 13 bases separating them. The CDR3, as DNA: TGTGCCAGCAGTAGGGTAGCTCAGGATTCACCCCTCCACTTT. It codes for CASSRVAQDSPLHF.

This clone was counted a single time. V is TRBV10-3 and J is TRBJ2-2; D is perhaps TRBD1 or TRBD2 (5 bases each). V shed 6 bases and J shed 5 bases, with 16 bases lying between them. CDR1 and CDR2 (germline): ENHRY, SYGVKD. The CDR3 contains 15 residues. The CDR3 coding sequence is TGTGCCATCAGGCAGGGCGGAGGTATGACCGGGGAGCTGTTTTTT. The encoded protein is CAIRQGGGMTGELFF.

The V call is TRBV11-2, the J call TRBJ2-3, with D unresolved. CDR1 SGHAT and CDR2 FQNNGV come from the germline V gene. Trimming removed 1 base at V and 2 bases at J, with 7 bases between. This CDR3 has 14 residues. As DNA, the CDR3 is TGTGCCAGCAGCTTAGCTACTACCACAGATACGCAGTATTTT. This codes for CASSLATTTDTQYF.

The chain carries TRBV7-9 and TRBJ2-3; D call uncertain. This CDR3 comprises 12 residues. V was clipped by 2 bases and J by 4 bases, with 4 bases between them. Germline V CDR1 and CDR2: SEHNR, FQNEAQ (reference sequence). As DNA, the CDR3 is TGTGCCAGCAGCTTAACAGCAGATACGCAGTATTTT. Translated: CASSLTADTQYF.

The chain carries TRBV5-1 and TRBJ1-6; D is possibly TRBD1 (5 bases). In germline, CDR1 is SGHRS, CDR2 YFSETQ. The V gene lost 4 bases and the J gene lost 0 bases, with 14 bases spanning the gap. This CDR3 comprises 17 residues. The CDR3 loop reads CASSPDGGSSYNSPLHF. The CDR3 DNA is TGCGCCAGCAGCCCCGACGGGGGAAGCTCCTATAATTCACCCCTCCACTTT.

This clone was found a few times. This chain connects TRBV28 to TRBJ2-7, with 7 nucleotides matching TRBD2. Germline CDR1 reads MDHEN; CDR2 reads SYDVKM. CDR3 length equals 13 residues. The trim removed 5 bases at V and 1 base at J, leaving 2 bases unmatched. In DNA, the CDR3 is TGTGCCAGCAGTCTGGGACTATCCTACGAGCAGTACGTC. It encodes CASSLGLSYEQYV.

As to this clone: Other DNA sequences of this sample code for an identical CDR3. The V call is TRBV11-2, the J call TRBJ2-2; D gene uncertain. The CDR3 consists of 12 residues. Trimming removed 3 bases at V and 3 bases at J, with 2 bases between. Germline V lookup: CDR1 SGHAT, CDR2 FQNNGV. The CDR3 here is CASSFDTGELFF. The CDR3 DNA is TGTGCCAGCAGCTTCGACACCGGGGAGCTGTTTTTT. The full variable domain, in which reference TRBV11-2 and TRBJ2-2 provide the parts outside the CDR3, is EAGVAQSPRYKIIEKRQSVAFWCNPISGHATLYWYQQILGQGPKLLIQFQNNGVVDDSQLPKDRFSAERLKGVDSTLKIQPAKLEDSAVYLCASSFDTGELFFGEGSRLTVL.

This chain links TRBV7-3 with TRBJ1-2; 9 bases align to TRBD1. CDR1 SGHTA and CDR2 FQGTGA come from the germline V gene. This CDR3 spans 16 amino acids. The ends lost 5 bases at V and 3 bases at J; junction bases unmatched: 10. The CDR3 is CASSRYGGDRDYGYTF. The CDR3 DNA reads TGTGCCAGCAGCCGTTACGGGGGGGACAGGGACTATGGCTACACCTTC. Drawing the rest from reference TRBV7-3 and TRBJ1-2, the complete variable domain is GAGVSQTPSNKVTEKGKYVELRCDPISGHTALYWYRQSLGQGPEFLIYFQGTGAADDSGLPNDRFFAVRPEGSVSTLKIQRTERGDSAVYLCASSRYGGDRDYGYTFGSGTRLTVV.